A selection of T cell receptor beta chains follows, all from one sample in a study of CD8 T cells in ankylosing spondylitis. TCRdb processed the 5' RACE reads anew with MiXCR; each CDR3 protein has one entry. In the table there are about 400,000 distinct CDR3 sequences, roughly 20% of which are singletons. Sequencing was performed on blood, either unsorted or a sorted T cell fraction (not recorded which). The source of these receptors is a male donor with ankylosing spondylitis or in good health (not recorded which). CDR3s include the opening cysteine and the closing phenylalanine or tryptophan. Each record gives: clone size, J gene, CDR3 length, V gene, D gene, CDR3 protein, CDR3 DNA. D genes are given only for firm matches. Clone size, where shown, is once, few, many, or a class for clones that have expanded.

>few|TRBJ1-4|14|TRBV12-3/TRBV12-4|.
CASSSTRQNEKLFF
TGTGCCAGCAGTTCGACACGGCAGAATGAAAAACTGTTTTTT
>few|TRBJ2-1|14|TRBV30|.
CAWDTGRGHNEQFF
TGTGCCTGGGACACAGGGAGGGGGCACAATGAGCAGTTCTTC
>.|TRBJ2-3|15|TRBV18|.
CASSPDLGVLDTQYF
TGTGCCAGCTCACCTGACCTAGGGGTGTTGGATACGCAGTATTTT
>.|TRBJ2-2|13|TRBV6-1|TRBD2
CAGEGPNTGELFF
TGTGCGGGGGAGGGGCCGAACACCGGGGAGCTGTTTTTT
>.|TRBJ2-1|13|TRBV5-5|.
CASMEEPYNEQFF
TGTGCCAGCATGGAGGAGCCCTACAATGAGCAGTTCTTC
>many|TRBJ2-3|16|TRBV6-1|TRBD1
CASSEGTAPSTDTQYF
TGTGCCAGCAGTGAGGGGACAGCCCCTAGCACAGATACGCAGTATTTT
>few|TRBJ1-6|14|TRBV3-1|.
CASSQELETVPLHF
TGTGCCAGCAGCCAAGAGTTGGAGACAGTTCCCCTCCACTTT
>.|TRBJ2-7|11|TRBV4-1|.
CASSPGEEQYF
TGCGCCAGCAGCCCCGGAGAGGAGCAGTACTTC
>once|TRBJ2-5|14|TRBV28|.
CASSSRAYQETQYF
TGTGCCAGCAGCTCGAGGGCCTACCAAGAGACCCAGTACTTC
>.|TRBJ2-1|16|TRBV13|.
CASTTGGGLWDNEQFF
TGTGCCAGCACTACAGGAGGGGGGCTCTGGGACAATGAGCAGTTCTTC
>.|TRBJ2-7|14|TRBV15|.
CATSSWTVSYEQYF
TGTGCCACCAGCAGTTGGACAGTCTCCTACGAGCAGTACTTC
>few|TRBJ2-7|11|TRBV20-1|.
CSAFRGYEQYF
TGCAGTGCTTTCAGGGGCTACGAGCAGTACTTC
>.|TRBJ2-7|10|TRBV28|.
CASSFGEQYF
TGTGCCAGCAGTTTCGGAGAGCAGTACTTC
>many|TRBJ1-2|14|TRBV29-1|.
CSVGPRNTLYGYTF
TGCAGCGTTGGTCCTCGGAACACCCTGTATGGCTACACCTTC
>.|TRBJ1-1|12|TRBV29-1|.
CSVRMGEAEAFF
TGCAGCGTCCGGATGGGGGAAGCTGAAGCTTTCTTT
>.|TRBJ2-2|17|TRBV3-1|TRBD2
CASSQGLAGENTGELFF
TGTGCCAGCAGCCAAGGACTAGCGGGGGAGAACACCGGGGAGCTGTTTTTT
>.|TRBJ2-7|13|TRBV7-9|.
CASSFVPSGEQYF
TGTGCCAGCAGCTTTGTCCCCTCGGGAGAGCAGTACTTC
>.|TRBJ1-5|15|TRBV25-1|.
CASSPPGVSNQPQHF
TGTGCCAGCAGTCCGCCGGGCGTCAGCAATCAGCCCCAGCATTTT
>many|TRBJ2-5|18|TRBV10-3|TRBD2
CAISSSGRLAGGQETQYF
TGTGCCATCTCTTCATCGGGAAGGCTAGCGGGGGGGCAGGAGACCCAGTACTTC
>.|TRBJ2-7|14|TRBV29-1|.
CSVVFPGEPYEQYF
TGCAGCGTTGTCTTTCCAGGCGAACCCTACGAGCAGTACTTC
>few|TRBJ2-7|15|TRBV5-5|.
CASSSGGQRTYEQYF
TGTGCCAGCAGCTCGGGGGGACAGAGAACCTACGAGCAGTACTTC
>.|TRBJ2-7|14|TRBV14|.
CASSPRDISYEQYF
TGTGCCAGCAGCCCAAGGGACATCTCCTACGAGCAGTACTTC
>.|TRBJ1-6|14|TRBV11-2|TRBD1
CASSFGTGGFPLHF
TGTGCCAGCAGCTTTGGGACAGGGGGTTTCCCCCTCCACTTT
>few|TRBJ2-1|13|TRBV28|.
CASSLPENNEQFF
TGTGCCAGCAGTTTACCAGAGAACAATGAGCAGTTCTTC
>few|TRBJ2-4|17|TRBV10-3|.
CAISESMDPGAKNIQYF
TGTGCCATCAGTGAGTCGATGGACCCGGGGGCCAAAAACATTCAGTACTTC
>few|TRBJ2-7|14|TRBV5-1|TRBD1
CASSLAQGAREQYF
TGCGCCAGCAGCTTGGCGCAGGGGGCGCGCGAGCAGTACTTC
>.|TRBJ2-4|15|TRBV7-9|.
CASSHKVGDKNIQYF
TGTGCCAGCAGTCACAAGGTTGGGGACAAAAACATTCAGTACTTC
>few|TRBJ1-1|13|TRBV12-3/TRBV12-4|TRBD1
CASSLQGQTEAFF
TGTGCCAGCAGTCTGCAGGGACAGACTGAAGCTTTCTTT
>.|TRBJ2-7|15|TRBV4-1|TRBD1
CASSQFPGQRYEQYF
TGCGCCAGCAGCCAGTTTCCGGGACAGAGGTACGAGCAGTACTTC
>.|TRBJ1-1|12|TRBV19|.
CASSPYGAPAFF
TGTGCCAGTAGTCCTTACGGGGCTCCAGCTTTCTTT
>.|TRBJ2-3|17|TRBV3-1|.
CASSKEGPGTLTDTQYF
TGTGCCAGCTCCAAAGAGGGCCCCGGGACGCTCACAGATACGCAGTATTTT